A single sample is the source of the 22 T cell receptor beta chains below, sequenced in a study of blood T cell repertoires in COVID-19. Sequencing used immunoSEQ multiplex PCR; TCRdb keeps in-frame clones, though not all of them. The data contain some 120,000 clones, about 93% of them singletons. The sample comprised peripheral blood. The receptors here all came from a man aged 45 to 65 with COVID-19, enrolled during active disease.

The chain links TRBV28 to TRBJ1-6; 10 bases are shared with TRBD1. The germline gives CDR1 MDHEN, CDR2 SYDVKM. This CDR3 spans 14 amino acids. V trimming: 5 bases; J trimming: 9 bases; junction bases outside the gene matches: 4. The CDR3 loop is CASSAGTGVSPLHF. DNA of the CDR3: TGTGCCAGCAGTGCCGGGACAGGGGTTTCACCCCTCCACTTT.

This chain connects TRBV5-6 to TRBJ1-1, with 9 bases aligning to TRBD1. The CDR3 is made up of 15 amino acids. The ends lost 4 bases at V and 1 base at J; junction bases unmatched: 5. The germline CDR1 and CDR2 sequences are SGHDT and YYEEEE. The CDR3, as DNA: TGTGCCAGCAGCGGGACAGGGTGGGAGAACACTGAAGCTTTCTTT. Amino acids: CASSGTGWENTEAFF.

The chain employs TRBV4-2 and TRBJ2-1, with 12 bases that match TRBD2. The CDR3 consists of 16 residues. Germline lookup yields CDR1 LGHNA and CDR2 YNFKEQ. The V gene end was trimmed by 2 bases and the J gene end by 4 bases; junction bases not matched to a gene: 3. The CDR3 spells CASSQRTSGIYNEQFF. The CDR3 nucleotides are TGTGCCAGCAGCCAACGGACTAGCGGGATTTACAATGAGCAGTTCTTC.

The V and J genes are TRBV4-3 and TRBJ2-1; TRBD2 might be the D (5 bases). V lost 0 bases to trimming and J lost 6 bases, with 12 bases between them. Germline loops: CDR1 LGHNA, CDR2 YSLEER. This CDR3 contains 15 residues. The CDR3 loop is CASSQDRGFGNEQFF. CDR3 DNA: TGCGCCAGCAGCCAAGATCGAGGGTTTGGCAATGAGCAGTTCTTC.

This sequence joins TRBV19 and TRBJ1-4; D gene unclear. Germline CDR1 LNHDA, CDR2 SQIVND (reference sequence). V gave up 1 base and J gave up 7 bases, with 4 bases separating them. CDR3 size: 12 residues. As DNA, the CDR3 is TGTGCCAGTAGTATAGGAGGTGAAAAACTGTTTTTT. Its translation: CASSIGGEKLFF.

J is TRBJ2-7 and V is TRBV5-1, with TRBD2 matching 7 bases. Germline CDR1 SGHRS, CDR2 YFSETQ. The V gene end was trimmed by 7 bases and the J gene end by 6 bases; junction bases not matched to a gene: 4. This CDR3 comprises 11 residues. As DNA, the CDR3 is TGCGCCAGCGTTGGGAGGGGCGAGCAGTACTTC. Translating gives CASVGRGEQYF.

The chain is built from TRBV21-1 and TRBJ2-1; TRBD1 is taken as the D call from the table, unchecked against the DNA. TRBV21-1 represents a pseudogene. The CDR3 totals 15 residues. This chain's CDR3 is CASSTFLLQGNEQFF. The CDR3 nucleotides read TGTGCCAGCAGCACCTTCTTACTACAGGGAAATGAGCAGTTCTTC.

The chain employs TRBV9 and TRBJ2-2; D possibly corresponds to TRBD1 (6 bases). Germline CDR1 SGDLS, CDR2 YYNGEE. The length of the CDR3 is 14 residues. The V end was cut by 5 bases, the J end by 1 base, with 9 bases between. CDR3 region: CASRRGQNTGELFF. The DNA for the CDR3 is TGTGCCAGCAGACGGGGACAGAACACCGGGGAGCTGTTTTTT.

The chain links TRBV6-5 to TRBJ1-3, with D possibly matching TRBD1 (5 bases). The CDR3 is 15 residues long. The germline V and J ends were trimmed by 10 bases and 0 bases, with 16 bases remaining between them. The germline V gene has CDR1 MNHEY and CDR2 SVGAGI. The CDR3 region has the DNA TGTGCCACCCTTCGGGACTCCTTCTCTGGAAACACCATATATTTT. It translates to CATLRDSFSGNTIYF.

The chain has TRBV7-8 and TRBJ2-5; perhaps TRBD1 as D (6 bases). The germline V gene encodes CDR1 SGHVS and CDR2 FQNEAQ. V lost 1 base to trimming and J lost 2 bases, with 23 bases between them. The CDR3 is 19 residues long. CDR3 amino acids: CASSLGSVATLRGQETQYF. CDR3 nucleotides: TGTGCCAGCAGCTTAGGGTCCGTAGCTACTTTAAGGGGGCAAGAGACCCAGTACTTC.

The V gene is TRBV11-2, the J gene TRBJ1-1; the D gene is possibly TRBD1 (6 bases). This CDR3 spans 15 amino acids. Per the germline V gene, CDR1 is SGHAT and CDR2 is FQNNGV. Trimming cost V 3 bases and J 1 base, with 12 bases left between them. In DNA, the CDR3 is TGTGCCAGCAGCTTTACCGGGACATCGAACACTGAAGCTTTCTTT. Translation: CASSFTGTSNTEAFF. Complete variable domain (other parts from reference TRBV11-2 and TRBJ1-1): EAGVAQSPRYKIIEKRQSVAFWCNPISGHATLYWYQQILGQGPKLLIQFQNNGVVDDSQLPKDRFSAERLKGVDSTLKIQPAKLEDSAVYLCASSFTGTSNTEAFFGQGTRLTVV.

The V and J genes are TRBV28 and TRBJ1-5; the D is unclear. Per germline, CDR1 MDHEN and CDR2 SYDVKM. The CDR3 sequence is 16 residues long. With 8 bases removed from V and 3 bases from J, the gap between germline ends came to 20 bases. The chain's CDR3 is CASRPALGGPNQPQHF. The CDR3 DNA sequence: TGTGCCAGCCGCCCCGCCCTCGGCGGCCCCAATCAGCCCCAGCATTTT.

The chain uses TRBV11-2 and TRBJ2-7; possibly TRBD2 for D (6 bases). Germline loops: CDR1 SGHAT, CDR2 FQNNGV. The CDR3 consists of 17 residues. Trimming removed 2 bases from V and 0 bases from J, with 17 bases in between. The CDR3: CASSLRWLAASSYEQYF. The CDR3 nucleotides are TGTGCCAGCAGCTTAAGGTGGTTAGCGGCTAGCTCCTACGAGCAGTACTTC.

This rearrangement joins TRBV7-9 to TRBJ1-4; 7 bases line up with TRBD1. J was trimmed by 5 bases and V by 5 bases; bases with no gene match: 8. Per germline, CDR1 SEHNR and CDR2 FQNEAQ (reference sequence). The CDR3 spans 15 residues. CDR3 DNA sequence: TGTGCCAGCAGCCCCCAGGACAGGTCGAATGAAAAACTGTTTTTT. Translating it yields CASSPQDRSNEKLFF.

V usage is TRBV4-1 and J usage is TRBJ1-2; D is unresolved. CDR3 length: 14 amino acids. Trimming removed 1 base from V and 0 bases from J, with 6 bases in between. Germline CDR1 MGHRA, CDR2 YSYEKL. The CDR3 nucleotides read TGCGCCAGCAGCCAAGTCCGGGCTAACTATGGCTACACCTTC. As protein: CASSQVRANYGYTF.

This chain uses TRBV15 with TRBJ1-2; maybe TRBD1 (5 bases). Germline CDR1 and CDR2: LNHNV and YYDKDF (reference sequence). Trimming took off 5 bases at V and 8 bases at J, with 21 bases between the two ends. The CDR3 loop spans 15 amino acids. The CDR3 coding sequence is TGTGCCACCAGCGGCCGGTCGGGTGGGGCTGAAGGCTACACCTTC. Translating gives CATSGRSGGAEGYTF.

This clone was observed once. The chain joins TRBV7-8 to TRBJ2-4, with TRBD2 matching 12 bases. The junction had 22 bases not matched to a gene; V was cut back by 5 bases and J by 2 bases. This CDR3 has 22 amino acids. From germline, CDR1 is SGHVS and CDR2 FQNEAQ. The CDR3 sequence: CASSPKRAETSGSWVPKNIQYF. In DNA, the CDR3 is TGTGCCAGCAGCCCGAAGAGGGCAGAGACTAGCGGGAGTTGGGTCCCCAAAAACATTCAGTACTTC.

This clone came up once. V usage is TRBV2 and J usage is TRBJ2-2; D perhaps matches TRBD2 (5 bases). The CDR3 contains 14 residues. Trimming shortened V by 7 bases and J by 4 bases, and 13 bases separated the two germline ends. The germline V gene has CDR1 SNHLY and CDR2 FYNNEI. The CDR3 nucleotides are TGTGCCAGCAAAGGACCCGGGGTCACCGGGGAGCTGTTTTTT. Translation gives CASKGPGVTGELFF. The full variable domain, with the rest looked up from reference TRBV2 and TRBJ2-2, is EPEVTQTPSHQVTQMGQEVILRCVPISNHLYFYWYRQILGQKVEFLVSFYNNEISEKSEIFDDQFSVERPDGSNFTLKIRSTKLEDSAMYFCASKGPGVTGELFFGEGSRLTVL.

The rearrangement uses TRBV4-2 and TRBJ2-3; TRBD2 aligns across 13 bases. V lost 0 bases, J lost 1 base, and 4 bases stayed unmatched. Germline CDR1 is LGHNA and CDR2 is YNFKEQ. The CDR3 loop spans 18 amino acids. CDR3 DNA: TGTGCCAGCAGCCAAGAAGGACTAGCGGGAGTGGGCACAGATACGCAGTATTTT. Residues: CASSQEGLAGVGTDTQYF.

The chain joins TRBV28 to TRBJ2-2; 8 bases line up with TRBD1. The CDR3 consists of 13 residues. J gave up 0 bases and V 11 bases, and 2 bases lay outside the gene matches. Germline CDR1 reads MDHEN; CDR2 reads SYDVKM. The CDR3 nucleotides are TGTGCCGCAGGGGGCGCGAACACCGGGGAGCTGTTTTTT. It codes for CAAGGANTGELFF. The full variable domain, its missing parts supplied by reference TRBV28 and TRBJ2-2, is DVKVTQSSRYLVKRTGEKVFLECVQDMDHENMFWYRQDPGLGLRLIYFSYDVKMKEKGDIPEGYSVSREKKERFSLILESASTNQTSMYLCAAGGANTGELFFGEGSRLTVL.

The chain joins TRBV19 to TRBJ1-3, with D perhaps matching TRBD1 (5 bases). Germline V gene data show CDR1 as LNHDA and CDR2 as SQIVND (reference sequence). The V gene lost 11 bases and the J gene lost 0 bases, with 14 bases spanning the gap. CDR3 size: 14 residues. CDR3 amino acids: CACGGATSGNTIYF. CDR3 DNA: TGTGCCTGCGGGGGTGCTACCTCTGGAAACACCATATATTTT.

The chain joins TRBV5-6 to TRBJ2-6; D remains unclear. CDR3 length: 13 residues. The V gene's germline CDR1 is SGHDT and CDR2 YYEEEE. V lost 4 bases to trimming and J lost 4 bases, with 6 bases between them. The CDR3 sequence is CASSVTGANVLTF. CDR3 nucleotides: TGTGCCAGCAGCGTGACAGGGGCCAACGTCCTGACTTTC.